This T cell receptor beta chain was observed in a study of cytomegalovirus exposure and HLA in healthy donors. This PCR relied on a set of 60 Vbeta primers and 13 Jbeta primers. This table comes from immunoSEQ multiplex PCR, and its TCRdb copy is limited to in-frame clones, with some not included. The sample has over 150,000 clones; 70% to 85% are singletons. V lost 3 bases, J lost 5 bases, and 9 bases stayed unmatched. Germline CDR1 reads SGHVS; CDR2 reads FNYEAQ. The CDR3 covers 16 residues. Details on this clone: Its cognate antigen is unknown.

Study-wide results and caveats: A later analysis found that most CMV-associated TCR beta chains appeared HLA-restricted. In a later analysis, donors in an Asian-associated ancestry cluster reportedly had fewer N-insertions in productive TCRs than the cohort mean. According to an earlier analysis, most TCR beta V segments yielded productive rearrangements about 87% or about 30% of the time. Rare TCR sequences dominated, though some public TCRs recurred in many donors.

The receptor was derived from a young man in good health and CMV-seropositive. The V call is TRBV7-6, the J call TRBJ2-5, with 10 bases that match TRBD2. The sample was PBMCs. This chain's CDR3 is CASSLGAGGPGETQYF. The CDR3 nucleotides are TGTGCCAGCAGCTTGGGAGCGGGGGGGCCTGGGGAGACCCAGTACTTC.